This T cell receptor (beta chain) was obtained from a study of shared clonotypes between healthy human individuals. This table comes from immunoSEQ multiplex PCR, and its TCRdb copy is limited to in-frame clones, with some not included. The repertoire has 850,000 to 1,100,000 clones, approximately 80% of them found once; the top ten carry 0.7% to 0.95%. CDR3 length equals 15 residues. Germline V gene lookup returns CDR1 SGHNT and CDR2 YYREEE (reference sequence). The V and J ends lost 3 bases and 4 bases respectively, with 14 bases between them. The sequencing sample was made of memory CD4+ T cells from PBMCs. Subset meaning: CD45RA-negative fraction. This clonotype was obtained from a man aged 18 to 30 in good health. Some clones in this sample may be carry-over from other donors' samples. This chain connects TRBV5-4 to TRBJ1-3, with D unresolved. The CDR3: CASSSLGLGGNTIYF. As DNA, the CDR3 is TGTGCCAGCAGCTCTCTCGGCCTGGGGGGAAACACCATATATTTT.